The next 7 T cell receptor beta chains were all read from a single sample in a study of shared clonotypes between healthy human individuals. Profiling relied on immunoSEQ multiplex PCR, and the TCRdb table lists in-frame clones only, not all of them. The sample has some 500,000 clones; 70% to 80% are singletons. The material sequenced was PBMCs. All receptors come from a middle-aged woman in good health. Some clones in this sample may be carry-over from other donors' samples.

The V and J genes are TRBV6-6 and TRBJ2-7; unclear D gene. The germline V and J ends were trimmed by 4 bases and 4 bases, with 8 bases remaining between them. This CDR3 region has 12 residues. From germline, CDR1 is MNHNY and CDR2 SVGAGI (reference sequence). CDR3 amino acids: CASSLMEYEQYF. The CDR3 DNA sequence: TGTGCCAGCAGTTTAATGGAATACGAGCAGTACTTC.

This rearrangement joins TRBV19 to TRBJ1-2; 9 bases map to TRBD1. Germline V CDR1 and CDR2: LNHDA, SQIVND (reference sequence). The CDR3 has 15 amino acids. V shed 4 bases and J 3 bases; nucleotides not matched to a gene: 6. CDR3 nucleotide sequence: TGTGCCAGTAGTAAGACAGGGGGAAGAGACTATGGCTACACCTTC. The encoded protein is CASSKTGGRDYGYTF.

The genes are TRBV4-1 and TRBJ1-4; D is possibly TRBD1 (5 bases). The V gene's germline CDR1 is MGHRA and CDR2 YSYEKL. The CDR3 loop spans 18 amino acids. V shed 1 base and J shed 0 bases, with 15 bases lying between them. As DNA, the CDR3 is TGCGCCAGCAGCCAAGCCTGGGACCTCCTCGCAACTAATGAAAAACTGTTTTTT. The encoded protein is CASSQAWDLLATNEKLFF.

The J gene is TRBJ1-1, the V gene TRBV21-1; TRBD1, the table's D call, was not compared with the DNA. TRBV21-1 is an annotated pseudogene. This CDR3 has 17 residues. As DNA, the CDR3 is TGTGCCAGCAGCAAACTGGTTGAGGGGGCGCGGGACACTGAAGCTTTCTTT. Translation gives CASSKLVEGARDTEAFF.

The rearrangement joins TRBV7-2 to TRBJ1-1, with D hard to call. CDR1 and CDR2 from the germline V gene are SGHTA and FQGNSA. V lost 5 bases and J lost 1, with 14 bases in between. This CDR3 is 15 amino acids long. The CDR3 region is CASSTLAGGNTEAFF. The DNA of the CDR3 is TGTGCCAGCAGCACCCTAGCGGGAGGGAACACTGAAGCTTTCTTT.

The chain carries TRBV10-2 and TRBJ2-7; tentatively, D is TRBD2 (5 bases). Germline V lookup: CDR1 WSHSY, CDR2 SAAADI. Trimming took 1 base from V and 6 from J, leaving 16 bases between them. This CDR3 is 15 amino acids long. CDR3 loop: CASSEWEAASGEQYF. As DNA, the CDR3 is TGCGCCAGCAGTGAGTGGGAAGCGGCTTCGGGCGAGCAGTACTTC.

This clone was counted only a few times. V usage is TRBV7-8 and J usage is TRBJ2-5; D might be TRBD2 (6 bases). Germline V CDR1 and CDR2: SGHVS, FQNEAQ. V lost 6 bases, J lost 5 bases, and 22 bases lay in between. The CDR3 loop spans 16 amino acids. CDR3 bases: TGTGCCAGCAGGATGGGGGTCGGGAGCGGGTGGGAGACCCAGTACTTC. Encoded protein: CASRMGVGSGWETQYF.